The TCR beta chain under discussion was sequenced for a study of blood T cell repertoires in COVID-19. Whole-study context: Donors in the United States, Italy and Spain gave samples during acute or convalescent COVID-19. The cDNA or gDNA used as material had been derived from T cells, B-cell-depleted T cells, or PBMCs.

Patients at the Seattle site were enrolled during active infection and followed longitudinally. The CDR3 has 17 amino acids. V lost 0 bases and J lost 2, with 17 bases in between. Germline CDR1 is SGDLS and CDR2 is YYNGEE. In the original processing: Nucleated cell number was recorded as an estimate derived from reference gene primer amplification. Measured with immunoSEQ multiplex PCR; TCRdb has only the in-frame clones, and not every one. The V and J calls and clone size come from that table; D and trimming were worked out from the DNA. The sample includes nearly 350,000 clones, about 87% seen only once; the top ten take 6% to 7%.

Sequencing used peripheral blood. The origin of this receptor is a woman aged 45 to 65 with COVID-19, enrolled during active disease. The chain combines TRBV9 with TRBJ1-2; D uncertain. The CDR3 DNA is TGTGCCAGCAGCGTAGAGATTAGAGCCAATGCCAACTATGGCTACACCTTC. Protein product: CASSVEIRANANYGYTF.